These 11 T cell receptor beta chains were sequenced from one sample in a study of cytomegalovirus exposure and HLA in healthy donors. Primers: 60 Vbeta forward and 13 Jbeta reverse. Method: immunoSEQ multiplex PCR; TCRdb's copy keeps in-frame clones and lacks some. This table has some 180,000 clones, over 65% appearing once. The specimen was PBMCs. Every receptor here comes from a woman in her thirties in good health and CMV-seronegative.

This chain connects TRBV6-4 to TRBJ1-4, with TRBD1 identical over 9 bases. The germline V gene has CDR1 MRHNA and CDR2 SNTAGT. The CDR3 consists of 15 residues. After removal of 6 bases from V and 6 bases from J, the junction contained 8 bases not matched to a gene. CDR3 nucleotide sequence: TGTGCCAGCAGAGCCTCTGACAGGGGGGATGAAAAACTGTTTTTT. Its protein product is CASRASDRGDEKLFF.

This clone is a singleton in its sample. The chain couples TRBV28 to TRBJ1-3; D gene unclear. V shed 2 bases and J shed 0 bases, with 8 bases lying between them. The CDR3 has 15 residues. CDR1 is MDHEN and CDR2 is SYDVKM in the germline V gene. The CDR3 bases are TGTGCCAGCAGTTTAATGGCGGTCTCTGGAAACACCATATATTTT. As protein: CASSLMAVSGNTIYF. The entire variable domain, with the rest obtained from reference TRBV28 and TRBJ1-3, is as follows: DVKVTQSSRYLVKRTGEKVFLECVQDMDHENMFWYRQDPGLGLRLIYFSYDVKMKEKGDIPEGYSVSREKKERFSLILESASTNQTSMYLCASSLMAVSGNTIYFGEGSWLTVV.

Comments on this clone: This sample also contains other DNA sequences that code for the same CDR3. V is TRBV5-1 and J is TRBJ2-1; TRBD2 matches 15 bases. The CDR3 totals 17 residues. The germline CDR1 and CDR2 sequences are SGHRS and YFSETQ. V shed 2 bases and J 3 bases; nucleotides not matched to a gene: 3. This CDR3 is CASSFGLAGGDYNEQFF. The CDR3 bases are TGCGCCAGCAGCTTCGGACTAGCGGGGGGGGACTACAATGAGCAGTTCTTC.

The V gene is TRBV6-5, the J gene TRBJ1-1, with 7 bases lining up with TRBD1. The germline gives CDR1 MNHEY, CDR2 SVGAGI. The CDR3 length is 13 residues. J was trimmed by 3 bases and V by 5 bases; bases with no gene match: 3. CDR3 sequence reads: CASSPGQYTEAFF. Written as DNA, the CDR3 is TGTGCCAGCAGTCCGGGACAGTACACTGAAGCTTTCTTT.

Details on this clone: In the same sample, other DNA sequences code for this CDR3. The V call is TRBV7-9, the J call TRBJ2-2; the D is unclear. The V end was cut by 4 bases, the J end by 5 bases, with 2 bases between. Germline CDR1 SEHNR, CDR2 FQNEAQ (reference sequence). The CDR3 contains 11 residues. Here the CDR3 reads CASSSTGELFF. In DNA form, the CDR3 reads TGTGCCAGCAGCTCGACCGGGGAGCTGTTTTTT.

This sequence joins TRBV5-4 and TRBJ1-3; D perhaps matches TRBD1 (5 bases). Germline loops: CDR1 SGHNT, CDR2 YYREEE (reference sequence). Trimming left V 0 bases short and J 7 bases short, with 17 bases between. This CDR3 has 16 amino acids. The chain's CDR3 is CASSLEPRVGRNTIYF. DNA for the CDR3: TGTGCCAGCAGCTTGGAGCCCAGGGTAGGGCGCAACACCATATATTTT.

The CDR3 region has the DNA TGTGCCAGCAGTGCGGGGGGGCAAAGTGAAAAACTGTTTTTT. It specifies CASSAGGQSEKLFF. V usage is TRBV2 and J usage is TRBJ1-4, with D tentatively TRBD1 (6 bases). In germline, CDR1 is SNHLY, CDR2 FYNNEI. The CDR3 contains 14 residues. The germline V and J ends were trimmed by 4 bases and 7 bases, with 13 bases remaining between them.

The chain recombines TRBV6-6 with TRBJ1-2, with 10 bases identical to TRBD1. The CDR3 has 14 residues. The V gene end was trimmed by 6 bases and the J gene end by 6 bases; junction bases not matched to a gene: 7. Germline V gene sequence: CDR1 MNHNY, CDR2 SVGAGI (reference sequence). CDR3 region: CASRKDRGDDGYTF. The CDR3, as DNA: TGTGCCAGCAGAAAGGACAGGGGGGATGATGGCTACACCTTC.

Here the CDR3 DNA reads TGTGCCAGCAGCCGAGAGTGGTTGGACAATGAGCAGTTCTTC. This gives the protein CASSREWLDNEQFF. The chain carries TRBV11-2 and TRBJ2-1; D is ambiguous. The V end lost 5 bases, the J end lost 5 bases, and 13 bases lay between the germline ends. Germline V gene lookup returns CDR1 SGHAT and CDR2 FQNNGV. The CDR3 extends over 14 amino acids.

This clone was picked up one time. The chain employs TRBV7-2 and TRBJ2-4; D gene unclear. This CDR3 has 15 residues. CDR1 and CDR2 (germline): SGHTA, FQGNSA. V was pared by 1 base and J by 1 base, with 8 bases between. The CDR3 loop is CASSLVVGAKNIQYF. Here the CDR3 DNA reads TGTGCCAGCAGCTTAGTAGTCGGGGCCAAAAACATTCAGTACTTC.

This clone was seen more than once but under ten times. This chain uses TRBV5-6 with TRBJ2-5, with D possibly being TRBD1 (5 bases). Germline CDR1 SGHDT, CDR2 YYEEEE. Trimming removed 1 base at V and 0 bases at J, with 10 bases between. The CDR3 covers 15 residues. The CDR3 DNA reads TGTGCCAGCAGCTTGCAAGGGGCGTACCAAGAGACCCAGTACTTC. It codes for CASSLQGAYQETQYF.